This T cell receptor beta chain is drawn from a study of shared clonotypes between healthy human individuals. Study-wide background: CD4 naive and memory got three plates each, CD8 naive two, CD8 memory one. The study's findings and limits: Clonotypes shared by all four sorted-subset donors had higher generation probabilities than non-shared clonotypes.

Here immunoSEQ multiplex PCR was the method, and the copy in TCRdb shows in-frame clones only, minus some. The sample has millions of clones, roughly 92% seen once. The CDR3 is made up of 13 amino acids. Germline lookup yields CDR1 MNHNS and CDR2 SASEGT. Trimming took off 10 bases at V and 4 bases at J, with 16 bases between the two ends. This clone has just one count. Its antigen is unknown. This sequence joins TRBV6-1 and TRBJ2-5, with D possibly matching TRBD1 (6 bases). Sequenced material: naive CD4+ T cells sorted from blood. Subset: CD45RA+ positively selected. This TCR was recovered from a man younger than 35 in good health. This CDR3 reads CATQTGLLETQYF. In nucleotides, the CDR3 is TGTGCCACTCAGACAGGCCTTTTAGAGACCCAGTACTTC.